This TCR beta chain was sequenced for a study of blood T cell repertoires in COVID-19. Across the whole study: The United States, Italy and Spain were the sources of the acute and convalescent COVID-19 samples. PBMCs, B-cell-depleted T cells, or T cells provided the cDNA or gDNA that made up the material.

Per the study methods: Reference gene primer amplification gave estimated nucleated cell counts. Assay: immunoSEQ multiplex PCR; the TCRdb copy retains only in-frame clones and omits some. The DNA gave D and trimming, while V, J and clone size come from that table. The data contain around 30,000 clones, about nine tenths of them seen just once; the ten biggest clones take up under 4%. Notes on this clone: No DNA is shown, since the ends of the CDR3 on it are uncertain; the CDR3 is the one TCRdb lists.

The TCR originated in a man between 60 and 70 years old with acute or convalescent COVID-19. Sample: peripheral blood.

CDR3 sequence: CASSTSAAYEQYF. V is TRBV19 and J is TRBJ2-7; the table's D call, TRBD2, was not checked against the DNA. CDR1 and CDR2 from the germline V gene are LNHDA and SQIVND (reference sequence). The CDR3 length equals 13 residues, ends included.